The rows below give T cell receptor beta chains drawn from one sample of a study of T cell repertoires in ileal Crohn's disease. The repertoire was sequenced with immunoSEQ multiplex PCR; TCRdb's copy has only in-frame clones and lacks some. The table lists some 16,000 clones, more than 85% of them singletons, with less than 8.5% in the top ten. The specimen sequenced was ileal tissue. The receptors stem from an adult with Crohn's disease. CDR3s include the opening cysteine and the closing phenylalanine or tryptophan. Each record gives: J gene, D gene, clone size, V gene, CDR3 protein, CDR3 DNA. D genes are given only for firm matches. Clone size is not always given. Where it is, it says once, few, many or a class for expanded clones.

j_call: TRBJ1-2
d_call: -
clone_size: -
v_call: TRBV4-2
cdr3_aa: CASSQDSTGRNRGGYTF
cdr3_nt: TGTGCCAGCAGCCAAGATTCCACCGGGAGGAACAGAGGTGGCTACACCTTC

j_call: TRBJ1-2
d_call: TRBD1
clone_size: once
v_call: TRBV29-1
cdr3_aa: CSVYLTGGYSRGYTF
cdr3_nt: TGCAGCGTTTACTTGACAGGGGGCTATTCGCGTGGCTACACCTTC

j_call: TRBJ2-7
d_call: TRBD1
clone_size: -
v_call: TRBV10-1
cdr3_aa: CASSVPGQGMSYEQYF
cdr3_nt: TGCGCCAGCAGCGTTCCGGGACAGGGAATGAGCTACGAGCAGTACTTC

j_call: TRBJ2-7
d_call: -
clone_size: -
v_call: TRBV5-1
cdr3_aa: CASSFVGLGNSYEQYF
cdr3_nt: TGCGCCAGCAGCTTTGTGGGACTTGGAAACTCCTACGAGCAGTACTTC

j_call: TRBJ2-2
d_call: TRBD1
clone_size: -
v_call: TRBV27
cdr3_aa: CASRTTGQGVAGELFF
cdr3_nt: TGTGCCAGCAGGACTACGGGACAGGGGGTAGCCGGGGAGCTGTTTTTT

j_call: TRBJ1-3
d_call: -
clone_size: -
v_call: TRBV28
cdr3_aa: CASSLGLFPRRDTIYF
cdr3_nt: TGTGCCAGCAGCCTGGGACTTTTCCCCCGACGGGACACCATATATTTT

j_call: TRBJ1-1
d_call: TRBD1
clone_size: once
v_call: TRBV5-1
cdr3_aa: CASSGGTGGTEAFF
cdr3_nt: TGCGCCAGCAGCGGCGGGACAGGGGGCACTGAAGCTTTCTTT

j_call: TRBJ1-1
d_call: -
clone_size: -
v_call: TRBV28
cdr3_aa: CASRRGTEAFF
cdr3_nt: TGTGCCAGCCGACGGGGGACTGAAGCTTTCTTT

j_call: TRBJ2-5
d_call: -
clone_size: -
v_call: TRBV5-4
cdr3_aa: CASSLAVQQETQYF
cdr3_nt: TGTGCCAGCAGCTTGGCCGTACAGCAAGAGACCCAGTACTTC

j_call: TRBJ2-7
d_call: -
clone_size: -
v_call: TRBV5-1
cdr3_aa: CASSSMGAVSTEQYF
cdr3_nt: TGCGCCAGCAGCTCGATGGGGGCCGTGAGTACCGAGCAGTACTTC

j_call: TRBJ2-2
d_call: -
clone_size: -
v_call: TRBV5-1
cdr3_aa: CASSLDYAGSNTGELFF
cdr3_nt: TGCGCCAGCAGCTTGGATTATGCGGGTTCGAACACCGGGGAGCTGTTTTTT

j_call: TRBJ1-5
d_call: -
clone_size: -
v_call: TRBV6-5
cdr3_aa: CASTPAQGSNQPQHF
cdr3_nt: TGTGCCAGCACCCCGGCGCAGGGTAGCAATCAGCCCCAGCATTTT

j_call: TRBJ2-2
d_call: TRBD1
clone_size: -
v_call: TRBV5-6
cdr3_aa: CASRWGQGASGELFF
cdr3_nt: TGTGCCAGCAGATGGGGGCAGGGGGCTTCCGGGGAGCTGTTTTTT

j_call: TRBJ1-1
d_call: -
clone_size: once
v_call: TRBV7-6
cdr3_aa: CASSLADLNTEAFF
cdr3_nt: TGTGCCAGCAGCTTAGCGGACCTGAACACTGAAGCTTTCTTT

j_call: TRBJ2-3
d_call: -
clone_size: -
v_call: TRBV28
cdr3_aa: CASSGQSTDTQYF
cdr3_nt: TGTGCCAGCAGTGGACAGAGCACAGATACGCAGTATTTT

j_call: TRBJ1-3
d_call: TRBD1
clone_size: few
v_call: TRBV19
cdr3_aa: CASRAPQDRATGNTIYF
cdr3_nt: TGTGCCAGTAGAGCCCCACAGGACAGGGCAACTGGAAACACCATATATTTT

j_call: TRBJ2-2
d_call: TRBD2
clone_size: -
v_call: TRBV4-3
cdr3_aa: CASSQELAGGPTGELFF
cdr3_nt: TGCGCCAGCAGCCAAGAACTAGCGGGGGGGCCCACCGGGGAGCTGTTTTTT

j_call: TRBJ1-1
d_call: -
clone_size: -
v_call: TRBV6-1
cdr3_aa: CASSEALRGEAFF
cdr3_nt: TGTGCCAGCAGTGAAGCGCTTCGAGGGGAAGCTTTCTTT

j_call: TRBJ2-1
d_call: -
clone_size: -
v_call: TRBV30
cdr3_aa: CAWNWLAGGEQFF
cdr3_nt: TGTGCCTGGAACTGGCTAGCTGGGGGTGAGCAGTTCTTC

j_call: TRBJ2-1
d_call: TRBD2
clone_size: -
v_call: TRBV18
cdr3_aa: CASSPGAGGTYNEQFF
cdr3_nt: TGTGCCAGCTCACCAGGAGCGGGGGGGACCTACAATGAGCAGTTCTTC

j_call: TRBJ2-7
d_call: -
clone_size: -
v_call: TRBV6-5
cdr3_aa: CASRNLGAYEQYF
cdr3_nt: TGTGCCAGCAGAAATTTGGGAGCGTACGAGCAGTACTTC

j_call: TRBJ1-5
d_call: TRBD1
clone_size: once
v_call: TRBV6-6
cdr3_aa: CASSAGQQTFNQPQHF
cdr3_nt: TGTGCCAGCAGTGCGGGACAGCAAACTTTCAATCAGCCCCAGCATTTT

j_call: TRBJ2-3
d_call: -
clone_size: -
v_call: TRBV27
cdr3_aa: CASSSTDTQYF
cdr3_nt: TGTGCCAGCAGTTCCACAGATACGCAGTATTTT

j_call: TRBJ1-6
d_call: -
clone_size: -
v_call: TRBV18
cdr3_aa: CASSPMGGEVNSPLHF
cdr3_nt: TGTGCCAGCTCACCCATGGGAGGGGAGGTTAATTCACCCCTCCACTTT

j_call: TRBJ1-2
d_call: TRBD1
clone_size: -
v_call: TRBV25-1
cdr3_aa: CASSEYSNPGTANGYTF
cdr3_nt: TGTGCCAGCAGTGAATATTCCAACCCCGGGACAGCGAATGGCTACACCTTC

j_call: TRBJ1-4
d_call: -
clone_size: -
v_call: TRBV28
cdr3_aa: CASSDLTPNEKLFF
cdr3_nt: TGTGCCAGCAGTGACCTCACCCCTAATGAAAAACTGTTTTTT

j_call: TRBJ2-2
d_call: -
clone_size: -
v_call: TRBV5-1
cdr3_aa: CASSIDTTGELFF
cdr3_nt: TGCGCCAGCAGCATCGACACTACCGGGGAGCTGTTTTTT

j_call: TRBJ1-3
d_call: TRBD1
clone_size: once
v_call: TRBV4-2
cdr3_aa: CASSQDRGRGGNTIYF
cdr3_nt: TGTGCCAGCAGCCAAGATAGGGGGCGGGGGGGAAACACCATATATTTT

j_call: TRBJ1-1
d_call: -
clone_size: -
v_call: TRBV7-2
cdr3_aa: CASSFPDSNTEAFF
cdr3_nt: TGTGCCAGCAGCTTCCCCGACAGTAACACTGAAGCTTTCTTT

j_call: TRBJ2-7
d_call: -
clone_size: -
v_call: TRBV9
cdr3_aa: CASSSPSGLSSYEQYF
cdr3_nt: TGTGCCAGCAGCTCACCGTCCGGCCTGAGCTCCTACGAGCAGTACTTC

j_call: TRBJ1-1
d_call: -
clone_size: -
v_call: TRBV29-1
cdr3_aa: CSAQSRGATEAFF
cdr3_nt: TGCAGCGCCCAATCCAGGGGAGCCACTGAAGCTTTCTTT

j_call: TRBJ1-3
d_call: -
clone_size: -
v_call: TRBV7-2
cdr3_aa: CASSLVGGEPHSGNTIYF
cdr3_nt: TGTGCCAGCAGCTTAGTGGGAGGGGAACCACACTCTGGAAACACCATATATTTT

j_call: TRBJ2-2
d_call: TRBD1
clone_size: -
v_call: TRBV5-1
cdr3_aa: CASSTRTGNTGELFF
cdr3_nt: TGCGCCAGCAGCACGCGGACAGGGAACACCGGGGAGCTGTTTTTT

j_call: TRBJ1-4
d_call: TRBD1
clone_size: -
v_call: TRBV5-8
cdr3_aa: CASRAYRGRDEKLFF
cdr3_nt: TGTGCCAGCAGAGCTTACAGGGGACGGGATGAAAAACTGTTTTTT

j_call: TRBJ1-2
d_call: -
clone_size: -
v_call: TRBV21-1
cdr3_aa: CASSLGTANYGYTF
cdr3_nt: TGTGCCAGCAGCCTTGGGACAGCCAACTATGGCTACACCTTC

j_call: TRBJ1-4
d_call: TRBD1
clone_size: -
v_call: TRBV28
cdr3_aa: CASSRGTDWDFYSEKLFF
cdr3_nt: TGTGCCAGCAGCCGAGGGACAGATTGGGATTTTTACAGTGAAAAACTGTTTTTT

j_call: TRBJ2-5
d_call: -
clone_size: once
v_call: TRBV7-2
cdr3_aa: CASSFQRGEETQYF
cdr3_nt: TGTGCCAGCAGTTTCCAGAGGGGGGAAGAGACCCAGTACTTC

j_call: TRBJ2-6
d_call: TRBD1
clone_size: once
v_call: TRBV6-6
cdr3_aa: CASSQGVGANVLTF
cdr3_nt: TGTGCCAGCAGTCAGGGGGTGGGGGCCAACGTCCTGACTTTC

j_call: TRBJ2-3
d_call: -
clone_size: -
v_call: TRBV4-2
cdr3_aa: CASSQDFTDTQYF
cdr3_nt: TGTGCCAGCAGCCAAGATTTTACAGATACGCAGTATTTT

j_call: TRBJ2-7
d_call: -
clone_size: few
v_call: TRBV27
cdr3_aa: CASSSDHRRPEQYF
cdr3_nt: TGTGCCAGCAGTTCCGACCACCGGCGCCCCGAGCAGTACTTC

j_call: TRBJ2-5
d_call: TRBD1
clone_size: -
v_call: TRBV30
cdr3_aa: CAWATGTKETQYF
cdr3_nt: TGTGCCTGGGCGACAGGGACCAAAGAGACCCAGTACTTC

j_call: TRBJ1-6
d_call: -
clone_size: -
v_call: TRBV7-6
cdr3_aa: CASSLELGSPLHF
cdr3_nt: TGTGCCAGCAGCTTAGAATTGGGTTCACCCCTCCACTTT

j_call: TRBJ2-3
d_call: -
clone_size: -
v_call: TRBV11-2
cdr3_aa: CASSQDSSSTDTQYF
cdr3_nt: TGTGCCAGCAGCCAGGACAGTTCTAGCACAGATACGCAGTATTTT

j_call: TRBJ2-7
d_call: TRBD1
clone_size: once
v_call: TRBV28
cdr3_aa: CASSGTGGFYEQYF
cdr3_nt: TGTGCCAGCAGCGGGACAGGGGGTTTTTACGAGCAGTACTTC

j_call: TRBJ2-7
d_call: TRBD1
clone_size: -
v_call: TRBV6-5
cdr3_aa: CASSSEQGLGYEQYF
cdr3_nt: TGTGCCAGCAGTTCCGAACAGGGGTTGGGCTACGAGCAGTACTTC

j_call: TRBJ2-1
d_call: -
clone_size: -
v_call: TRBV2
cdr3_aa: CASRAGQPGTREQFF
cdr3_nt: TGTGCCAGCAGGGCTGGACAGCCCGGGACTCGCGAGCAGTTCTTC

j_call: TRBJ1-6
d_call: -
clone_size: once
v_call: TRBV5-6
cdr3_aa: CASSFLEQGGRSPLHF
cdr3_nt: TGTGCCAGCAGCTTCTTAGAGCAGGGTGGACGCTCACCCCTCCACTTT

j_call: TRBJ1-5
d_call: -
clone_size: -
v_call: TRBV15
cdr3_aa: CATSSNWGFQPQHF
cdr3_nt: TGTGCCACCAGCAGTAATTGGGGGTTTCAGCCCCAGCATTTT

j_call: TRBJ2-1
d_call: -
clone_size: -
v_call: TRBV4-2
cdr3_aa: CASSHPFSYEQFF
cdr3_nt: TGTGCCAGCAGCCACCCCTTCAGCTATGAGCAGTTCTTC

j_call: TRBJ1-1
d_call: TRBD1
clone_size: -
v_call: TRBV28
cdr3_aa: CASRSGTALLIKAFF
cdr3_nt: TGTGCCAGCAGGTCCGGGACAGCCTTACTAATCAAAGCTTTCTTT

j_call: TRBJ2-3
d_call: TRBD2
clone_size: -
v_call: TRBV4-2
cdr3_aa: CASSQDTSGDTQYF
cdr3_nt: TGTGCCAGCAGCCAAGATACTAGCGGGGATACGCAGTATTTT

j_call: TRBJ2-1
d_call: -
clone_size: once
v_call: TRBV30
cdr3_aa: CAWSAYPYNEQFF
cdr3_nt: TGTGCCTGGAGTGCCTATCCCTACAATGAGCAGTTCTTC

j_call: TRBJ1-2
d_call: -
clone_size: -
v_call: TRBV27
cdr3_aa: CASSPTVLYGYTF
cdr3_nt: TGTGCCAGCAGTCCAACCGTCCTCTATGGCTACACCTTC

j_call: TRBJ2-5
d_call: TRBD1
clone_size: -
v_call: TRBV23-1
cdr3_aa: CASSQHPRTGEETQYF
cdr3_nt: TGCGCCAGCAGTCAACACCCCCGGACAGGGGAGGAGACCCAGTACTTC

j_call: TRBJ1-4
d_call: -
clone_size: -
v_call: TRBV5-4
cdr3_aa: CASSFLSEKLFF
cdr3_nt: TGTGCCAGCAGCTTTCTGAGTGAAAAACTGTTTTTT

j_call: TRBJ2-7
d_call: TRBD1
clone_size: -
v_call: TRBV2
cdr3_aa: CASGTGGEWEQYF
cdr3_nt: TGTGCCAGCGGGACAGGGGGGGAGTGGGAGCAGTACTTC

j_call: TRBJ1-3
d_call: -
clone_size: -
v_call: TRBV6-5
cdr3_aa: CASRMLFSGNTIYF
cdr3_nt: TGTGCCAGCAGGATGTTATTCTCTGGAAACACCATATATTTT

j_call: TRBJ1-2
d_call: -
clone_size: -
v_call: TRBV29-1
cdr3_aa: CSVETASYGYTF
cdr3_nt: TGCAGCGTTGAAACAGCCAGCTATGGCTACACCTTC